The next 6 T cell receptor beta chains were all read from a single sample in a study of blood T cell repertoires in COVID-19. Data came from immunoSEQ multiplex PCR; TCRdb stores just in-frame clones and leaves some out. This sample has about 160,000 clones, with approximately 86% found just once. Sequences were obtained from peripheral blood. All receptors come from an elderly woman with active or convalescent COVID-19.

The rearrangement joins TRBV9 to TRBJ2-1; 7 bases fit TRBD1. The ends lost 3 bases at V and 7 bases at J; junction bases unmatched: 10. CDR3 length: 15 amino acids. Germline V gene sequence: CDR1 SGDLS, CDR2 YYNGEE. As DNA, the CDR3 is TGTGCCAGCAGCGAGATAGGTACAGGGGAAAATGAGCAGTTCTTC. Translation: CASSEIGTGENEQFF. Supplemented by reference TRBV9 and TRBJ2-1, the full variable domain reads DSGVTQTPKHLITATGQRVTLRCSPRSGDLSVYWYQQSLDQGLQFLIQYYNGEERAKGNILERFSAQQFPDLHSELNLSSLELGDSALYFCASSEIGTGENEQFFGPGTRLTVL.

V and J are TRBV6-1 and TRBJ1-6; TRBD1 matches at 9 bases. Germline V lookup: CDR1 MNHNS, CDR2 SASEGT. V shed 3 bases, J shed 6 bases, and the junction held 3 bases outside the gene matches. There are 15 residues in the CDR3. CDR3 DNA: TGTGCCAGCAGTGATAGGACAGGGGTTAATTCACCCCTCCACTTT. Translated, it gives CASSDRTGVNSPLHF.

The chain joins TRBV18 to TRBJ2-7, with TRBD1 matching over 8 bases. Germline CDR1 KGHSH, CDR2 LQKENI. Trimming at V came to 6 bases and at J to 0 bases, leaving 7 bases not matched to a gene. The CDR3 loop spans 15 amino acids. CDR3 region: CASSPGTGFSYEQYF. The DNA for the CDR3 is TGTGCCAGCTCCCCCGGGACAGGATTCTCCTACGAGCAGTACTTC.

The rearrangement uses TRBV19 and TRBJ2-4; 8 nucleotides align to TRBD2. The V gene's germline CDR1 is LNHDA and CDR2 SQIVND (reference sequence). The CDR3 contains 16 residues. V shed 5 bases and J 0 bases; nucleotides not matched to a gene: 6. This chain's CDR3 is CASSPQRELAKNIQYF. The CDR3, as DNA: TGTGCCAGTAGTCCCCAGCGGGAGCTAGCCAAAAACATTCAGTACTTC.

This clone was seen a few times. The chain links TRBV7-8 to TRBJ1-2; D is unresolved. V dropped 2 bases and J dropped 7 bases, with 8 bases sitting between them. Germline V gene lookup returns CDR1 SGHVS and CDR2 FQNEAQ. The CDR3 totals 12 residues. For the CDR3, the DNA is TGTGCCAGCAGCTTAAATCTCAGTGGCTACACCTTC. Amino acid sequence: CASSLNLSGYTF.

CDR3 residues: CASSFAGWQPQHF. CDR3 nucleotide sequence: TGTGCCAGCAGTTTCGCAGGTTGGCAGCCCCAGCATTTT. The chain recombines TRBV12-3 or TRBV12-4 with TRBJ1-5, with D uncertain. V gave up 3 bases and J gave up 7 bases, with 10 bases separating them. CDR3 length equals 13 residues.